Shown below are 22 T cell receptor beta chains from a single sample sequenced in a study of shared clonotypes between healthy human individuals. The table came from immunoSEQ multiplex PCR; TCRdb's copy has only in-frame clones and leaves some out. The table records 450,000 to 500,000 clones, about 85% of them present only once. The material sequenced was PBMCs. Receptors were obtained from a woman aged 40-49 years in good health. Some clones in this sample may be carry-over from other donors' samples.

V and J are TRBV28 and TRBJ2-3, with D possibly being TRBD2 (6 bases). The germline V gene has CDR1 MDHEN and CDR2 SYDVKM. Trimming shortened V by 5 bases and J by 1 base, and 16 bases separated the two germline ends. CDR3 length: 16 amino acids. The CDR3 protein is CASSTPGGGGTDTQYF. Written as DNA, the CDR3 is TGTGCCAGCAGTACCCCCGGGGGTGGGGGCACAGATACGCAGTATTTT.

The gene calls are TRBV7-3 and TRBJ2-7; D gene ambiguous. The CDR3 is made up of 15 amino acids. The germline V and J ends were trimmed by 5 bases and 2 bases, with 16 bases remaining between them. CDR1 and CDR2 (germline): SGHTA, FQGTGA. CDR3 region: CASSITPVGPYEQYF. The CDR3 nucleotides read TGTGCCAGCAGCATTACCCCTGTGGGCCCCTACGAGCAGTACTTC. Full variable domain (remainder filled in from reference TRBV7-3 and TRBJ2-7): GAGVSQTPSNKVTEKGKYVELRCDPISGHTALYWYRQSLGQGPEFLIYFQGTGAADDSGLPNDRFFAVRPEGSVSTLKIQRTERGDSAVYLCASSITPVGPYEQYFGPGTRLTVT.

This chain uses TRBV7-2 with TRBJ1-4; no reliable D call. Trimming shortened V by 5 bases and J by 1 base, and 2 bases separated the two germline ends. Germline loops: CDR1 SGHTA, CDR2 FQGNSA. The CDR3 covers 12 residues. The CDR3 region is CASSRTNEKLFF. CDR3 nucleotides: TGTGCCAGCAGCCGAACTAATGAAAAACTGTTTTTT.

This clone was seen many times. V usage is TRBV4-2 and J usage is TRBJ2-3, with 7 nucleotides matching TRBD2. Germline-derived CDR1 and CDR2 are LGHNA and YNFKEQ. V shed 1 base and J 4 bases; nucleotides not matched to a gene: 2. The CDR3 is made up of 14 amino acids. The CDR3 DNA sequence: TGTGCCAGCAGCCAAGGGCGGGAGCCAGATACGCAGTATTTT. It specifies CASSQGREPDTQYF.

As for this clone: A far larger clone is a single base away, which makes a read error likely. Other DNA sequences in the same sample also yield this CDR3. The chain carries TRBV6-6 and TRBJ1-1, with a possible D match to TRBD1 (5 bases). Per germline, CDR1 MNHNY and CDR2 SVGAGI (reference sequence). CDR3 length equals 12 residues. Written as DNA, the CDR3 is TGTGCCAGCAGCCAAGGGGTTTTTGAAGCCTTCTTT. It is translated as CASSQGVFEAFF.

This clone was counted at least ten times. V is TRBV18 and J is TRBJ1-2, with 10 bases lining up with TRBD1. The CDR3 sequence is 15 residues long. In germline, CDR1 is KGHSH, CDR2 LQKENI. The V gene end was trimmed by 5 bases and the J gene end by 5 bases; junction bases not matched to a gene: 8. CDR3: CASSNRDRGLYGYTF. The CDR3 DNA sequence: TGTGCCAGCTCAAACCGGGACAGGGGTCTTTATGGCTACACCTTC.

J is TRBJ1-1 and V is TRBV2; D perhaps matches TRBD1 (6 bases). V was clipped by 10 bases and J by 4 bases, with 19 bases between them. Germline CDR1 SNHLY, CDR2 FYNNEI. The CDR3 runs 14 residues. Here the CDR3 reads CATKLQGSRTEAFF. For the CDR3, the DNA is TGTGCCACCAAACTACAGGGTTCACGCACTGAAGCTTTCTTT. The variable domain in full, completed from reference TRBV2 and TRBJ1-1, reads EPEVTQTPSHQVTQMGQEVILRCVPISNHLYFYWYRQILGQKVEFLVSFYNNEISEKSEIFDDQFSVERPDGSNFTLKIRSTKLEDSAMYFCATKLQGSRTEAFFGQGTRLTVV.

In its sample, this clone was seen a few times. The CDR3 DNA follows: TGTGCCAGCAGTGTCCACAGGGGGGAGCAGTACTTC. Amino acid sequence: CASSVHRGEQYF. The V call is TRBV27, the J call TRBJ2-7; 8 bases agree with TRBD1. Per the germline V gene, CDR1 is MNHEY and CDR2 is SMNVEV (reference sequence). J gave up 7 bases and V 5 bases, and 4 bases lay outside the gene matches. CDR3 size: 12 residues.

The chain is built from TRBV18 and TRBJ2-7, with a tentative D call TRBD1 (6 bases). V lost 6 bases and J 1 base, leaving 10 bases between the germline ends. The CDR3 totals 13 residues. From germline, CDR1 is KGHSH and CDR2 LQKENI. CDR3 sequence: CASSAGASYEQYF. CDR3 coding DNA: TGTGCCAGCTCGGCAGGGGCATCCTACGAGCAGTACTTC. Supplemented by reference TRBV18 and TRBJ2-7, the full variable domain reads NAGVMQNPRHLVRRRGQEARLRCSPMKGHSHVYWYRQLPEEGLKFMVYLQKENIIDESGMPKERFSAEFPKEGPSILRIQQVVRGDSAAYFCASSAGASYEQYFGPGTRLTVT.

The chain recombines TRBV28 with TRBJ1-5; D is unclear. V lost 2 bases to trimming and J lost 3 bases, with 11 bases between them. The CDR3 runs to 15 residues. Germline V gene data show CDR1 as MDHEN and CDR2 as SYDVKM. The CDR3 loop reads CASSLESDFNQPQHF. CDR3 in DNA: TGTGCCAGCAGTTTAGAATCGGACTTCAATCAGCCCCAGCATTTT.

Points on this clone: A far larger clone is off by one base, so a read error is likely. Lacking the conserved final phenylalanine or tryptophan, this CDR3 likely reflects a read error. This chain connects TRBV5-6 to TRBJ2-7, with 9 bases aligning to TRBD2. J gave up 1 base and V 6 bases, and 5 bases lay outside the gene matches. Germline lookup yields CDR1 SGHDT and CDR2 YYEEEE. The CDR3 is made up of 14 amino acids. The CDR3 DNA follows: TGTGCCAGCAAATTGGCGGGAGGGTCCTACGAGCAGTACTTA. As protein: CASKLAGGSYEQYL.

J is TRBJ2-7 and V is TRBV5-6, with 7 nucleotides matching TRBD1. V dropped 6 bases and J dropped 7; count of bases not matched to a gene: 13. Germline V lookup: CDR1 SGHDT, CDR2 YYEEEE. The CDR3 consists of 14 residues. The CDR3 sequence is CASTRGLNVGEQYF. In DNA, the CDR3 is TGTGCCAGCACGAGGGGGCTCAATGTAGGGGAGCAGTACTTC.

This clone was picked up one time. V and J are TRBV10-2 and TRBJ2-7, with D tentatively TRBD1 or TRBD2 (5 bases each). Germline V gives CDR1 WSHSY, CDR2 SAAADI. The CDR3 contains 12 residues. V lost 5 bases to trimming and J lost 5 bases, with 10 bases between them. The CDR3 reads CASSQGRNEQYF. The DNA for the CDR3 is TGCGCCAGCAGTCAGGGACGAAACGAGCAGTACTTC.

The rearrangement joins TRBV6-5 to TRBJ1-2; the D is unclear. Trimming cost V 0 bases and J 4 bases, with 6 bases left between them. This CDR3 contains 13 residues. CDR1 is MNHEY, CDR2 SVGAGI, per germline. CDR3 sequence reads: CASSYSRVYGYTF. CDR3 DNA sequence: TGTGCCAGCAGTTACTCACGGGTCTATGGCTACACCTTC.

The V gene is TRBV29-1, the J gene TRBJ2-4, with 9 bases fitting TRBD2. The germline CDR1 and CDR2 sequences are SQVTM and ANQGSEA. The V gene end was trimmed by 5 bases and the J gene end by 10 bases; junction bases not matched to a gene: 6. The CDR3 runs to 12 residues. CDR3 DNA sequence: TGCAGCGTTAGACAGGCGGGAGGGATTCAGTACTTC. Its protein is CSVRQAGGIQYF.

Comment on this clone: Given a far larger clone just one base away, this is likely a sequencing read error. The CDR3 loop reads CASSQDGGGNTVELFF. CDR3 coding DNA: TGTGCCAGCAGCCAAGATGGAGGAGGGAACACCGTGGAGCTGTTTTTT. V is TRBV4-2 and J is TRBJ2-2; D perhaps matches TRBD2 (6 bases). This CDR3 has 16 amino acids. The germline V gene encodes CDR1 LGHNA and CDR2 YNFKEQ.

This clone was recorded once. The chain recombines TRBV9 with TRBJ2-7; TRBD1 matches at 7 bases. CDR3 length: 15 residues. The trim removed 3 bases at V and 2 bases at J, leaving 8 bases unmatched. Per the germline V gene, CDR1 is SGDLS and CDR2 is YYNGEE. CDR3 region: CASSATGQVTYEQYF. The CDR3 bases are TGTGCCAGCAGCGCCACCGGACAGGTGACCTACGAGCAGTACTTC.

The chain recombines TRBV2 with TRBJ2-5, with 7 bases aligning to TRBD1. The germline V gene has CDR1 SNHLY and CDR2 FYNNEI. The CDR3 is made up of 13 amino acids. V shed 4 bases and J 4 bases; nucleotides not matched to a gene: 3. The CDR3 DNA is TGTGCCAGCAGTGGCGCAGGGGGAGAGACCCAGTACTTC. Protein sequence: CASSGAGGETQYF. The entire variable domain, with the rest obtained from reference TRBV2 and TRBJ2-5, is as follows: EPEVTQTPSHQVTQMGQEVILRCVPISNHLYFYWYRQILGQKVEFLVSFYNNEISEKSEIFDDQFSVERPDGSNFTLKIRSTKLEDSAMYFCASSGAGGETQYFGPGTRLLVL.

The J gene is TRBJ2-5, the V gene TRBV18; 11 nucleotides align to TRBD2. The germline V gene encodes CDR1 KGHSH and CDR2 LQKENI. CDR3 size: 15 residues. Germline trimming cut 1 base from V and 5 bases from J; bases unmatched to any gene: 3. Here the CDR3 reads CASSPLAGGHETQYF. As DNA, the CDR3 is TGTGCCAGCTCACCACTAGCGGGAGGGCATGAGACCCAGTACTTC.

V gene TRBV9 combines with J gene TRBJ2-1; 8 positions match TRBD2. This CDR3 has 15 amino acids. The V and J ends lost 4 bases and 5 bases, in that order; junction bases with no gene match: 8. Germline values: CDR1 SGDLS, CDR2 YYNGEE. The CDR3 nucleotides are TGTGCCAGCAGCCCCTACGGGAGGGGCAACAATGAGCAGTTCTTC. Its protein is CASSPYGRGNNEQFF.

The sample holds a few counts of this clone. This likely traces to a read error, being one base from a far larger clone. The chain combines TRBV4-3 with TRBJ2-5; 7 bases match TRBD2. The germline V gene has CDR1 LGHNA and CDR2 YSLEER. The CDR3 is 17 amino acids. The CDR3: CASSQGAGSGVRYEQHF. CDR3 DNA: TGCGCCAGCAGCCAAGGAGCGGGCAGCGGGGTCCGCTACGAGCAGCACTTC.

Regarding this clone: A far larger clone is one nucleotide away, so this likely arose from a read error. This chain uses TRBV4-1 with TRBJ2-5, with D maybe TRBD2 (5 bases). The better agreement between TRBJ2-7 and the DNA end casts doubt on the J call. The CDR3 loop spans 21 amino acids. Germline lookup yields CDR1 MGHRA and CDR2 YSYEKL. The CDR3 nucleotides are TGCGCCAGCAGCCAAGATGTGACGCGGGCAGGCTTCGTGGGTGTTCCCTACGAGCAGTACTTC. Its translation: CASSQDVTRAGFVGVPYEQYF.